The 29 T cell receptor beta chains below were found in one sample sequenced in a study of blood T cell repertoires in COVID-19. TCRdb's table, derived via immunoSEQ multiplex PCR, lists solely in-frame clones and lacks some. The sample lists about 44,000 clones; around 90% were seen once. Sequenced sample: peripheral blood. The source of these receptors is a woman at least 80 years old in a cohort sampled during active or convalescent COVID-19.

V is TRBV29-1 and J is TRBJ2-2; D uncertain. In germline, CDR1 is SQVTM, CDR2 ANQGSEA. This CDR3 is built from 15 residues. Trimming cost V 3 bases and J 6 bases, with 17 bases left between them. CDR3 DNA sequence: TGCAGCGTTGAGTTTTCAGGTTTCGGATCCGGGGAGCTGTTTTTT. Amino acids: CSVEFSGFGSGELFF.

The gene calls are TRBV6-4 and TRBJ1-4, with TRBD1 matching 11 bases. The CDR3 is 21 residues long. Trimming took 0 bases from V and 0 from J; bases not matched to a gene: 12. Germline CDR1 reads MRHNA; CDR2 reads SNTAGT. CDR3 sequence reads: CASSDSSRDRGTGATNEKLFF. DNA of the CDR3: TGTGCCAGCAGTGACTCGAGTCGGGACAGGGGGACTGGAGCAACTAATGAAAAACTGTTTTTT.

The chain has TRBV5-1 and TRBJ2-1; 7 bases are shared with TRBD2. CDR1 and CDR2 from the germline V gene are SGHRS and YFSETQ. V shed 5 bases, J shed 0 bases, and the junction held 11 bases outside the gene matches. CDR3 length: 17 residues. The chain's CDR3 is CASRVEHGLVSYNEQFF. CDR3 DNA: TGCGCCAGCAGAGTCGAACACGGACTAGTCTCCTACAATGAGCAGTTCTTC. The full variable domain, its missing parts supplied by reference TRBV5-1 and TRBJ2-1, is KAGVTQTPRYLIKTRGQQVTLSCSPISGHRSVSWYQQTPGQGLQFLFEYFSETQRNKGNFPGRFSGRQFSNSRSEMNVSTLELGDSALYLCASRVEHGLVSYNEQFFGPGTRLTVL.

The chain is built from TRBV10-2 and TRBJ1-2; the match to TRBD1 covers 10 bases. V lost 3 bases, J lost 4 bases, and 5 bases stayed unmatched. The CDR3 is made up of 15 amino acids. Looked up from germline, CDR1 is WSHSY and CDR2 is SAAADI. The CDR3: CASSDPTGGSYGYTF. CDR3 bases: TGCGCCAGCAGTGACCCGACAGGGGGCAGCTATGGCTACACCTTC.

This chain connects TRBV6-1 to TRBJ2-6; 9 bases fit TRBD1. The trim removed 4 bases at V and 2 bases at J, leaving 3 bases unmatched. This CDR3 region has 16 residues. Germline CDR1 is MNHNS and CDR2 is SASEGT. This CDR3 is CASSVGTGPGANVLTF. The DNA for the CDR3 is TGTGCCAGCAGTGTCGGGACAGGGCCTGGGGCCAACGTCCTGACTTTC.

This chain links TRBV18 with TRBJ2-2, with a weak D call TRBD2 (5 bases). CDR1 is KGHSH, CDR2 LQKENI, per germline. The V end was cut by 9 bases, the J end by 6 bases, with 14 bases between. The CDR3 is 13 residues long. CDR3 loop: CASTFRGSGELFF. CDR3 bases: TGTGCCAGTACATTCCGGGGTTCCGGGGAGCTGTTTTTT.

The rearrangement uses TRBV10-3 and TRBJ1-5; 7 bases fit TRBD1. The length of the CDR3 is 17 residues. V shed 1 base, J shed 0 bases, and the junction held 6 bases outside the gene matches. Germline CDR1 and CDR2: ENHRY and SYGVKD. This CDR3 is CAISEWWTGHSNQPQHF. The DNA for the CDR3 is TGTGCCATCAGTGAGTGGTGGACAGGCCATAGCAATCAGCCCCAGCATTTT.

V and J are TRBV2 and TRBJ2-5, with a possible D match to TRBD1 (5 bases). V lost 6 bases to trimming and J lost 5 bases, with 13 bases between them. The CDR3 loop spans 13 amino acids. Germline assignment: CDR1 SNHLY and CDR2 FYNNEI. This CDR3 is CASRKARVETQYF. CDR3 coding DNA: TGTGCCAGCAGAAAAGCCAGGGTTGAGACCCAGTACTTC.

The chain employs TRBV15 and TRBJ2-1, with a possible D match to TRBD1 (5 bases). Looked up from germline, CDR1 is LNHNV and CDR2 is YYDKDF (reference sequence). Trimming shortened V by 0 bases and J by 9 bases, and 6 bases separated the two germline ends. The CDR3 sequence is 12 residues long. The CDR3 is CATSRDRAEQFF. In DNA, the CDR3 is TGTGCCACCAGCAGAGACAGGGCTGAGCAGTTCTTC.

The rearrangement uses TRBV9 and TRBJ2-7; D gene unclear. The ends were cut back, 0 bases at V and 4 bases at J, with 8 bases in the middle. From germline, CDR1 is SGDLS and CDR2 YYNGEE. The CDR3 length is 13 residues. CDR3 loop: CASSVDQSYEQYF. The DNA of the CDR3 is TGTGCCAGCAGCGTAGACCAGTCATACGAGCAGTACTTC.

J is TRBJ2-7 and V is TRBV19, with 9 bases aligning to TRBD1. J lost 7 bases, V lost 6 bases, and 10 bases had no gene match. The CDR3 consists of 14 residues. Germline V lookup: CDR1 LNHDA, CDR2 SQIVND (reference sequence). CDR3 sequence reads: CASSPTGGGKEQYF. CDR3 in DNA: TGTGCCAGTAGCCCGACAGGGGGTGGGAAGGAGCAGTACTTC.

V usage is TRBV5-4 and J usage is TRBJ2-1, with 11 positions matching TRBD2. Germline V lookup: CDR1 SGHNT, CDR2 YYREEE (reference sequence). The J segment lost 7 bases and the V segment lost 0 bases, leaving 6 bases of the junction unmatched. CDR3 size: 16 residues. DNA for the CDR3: TGTGCCAGCAGCTTGGCCGCGGGACTAGCGGAGAATGAGCAGTTCTTC. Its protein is CASSLAAGLAENEQFF.

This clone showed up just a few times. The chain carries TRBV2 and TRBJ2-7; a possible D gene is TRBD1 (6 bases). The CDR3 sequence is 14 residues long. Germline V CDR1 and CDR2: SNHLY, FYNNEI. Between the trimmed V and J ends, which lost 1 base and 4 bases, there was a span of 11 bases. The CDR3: CASSEVGQGYEQYF. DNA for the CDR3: TGTGCCAGCAGTGAAGTGGGACAAGGATACGAGCAGTACTTC.

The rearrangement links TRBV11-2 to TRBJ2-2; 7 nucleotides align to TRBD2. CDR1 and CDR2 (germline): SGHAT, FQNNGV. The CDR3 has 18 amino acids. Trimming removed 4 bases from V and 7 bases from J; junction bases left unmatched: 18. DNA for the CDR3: TGTGCCAGCAGCTACCCCCGGGGAGGGTCAGGGAGGTTCGGGGAGCTGTTTTTT. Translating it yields CASSYPRGGSGRFGELFF.

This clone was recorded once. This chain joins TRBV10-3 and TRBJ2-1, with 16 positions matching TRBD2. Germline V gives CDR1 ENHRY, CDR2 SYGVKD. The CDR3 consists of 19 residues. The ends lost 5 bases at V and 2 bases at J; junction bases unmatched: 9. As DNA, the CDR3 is TGTGCCATCAGTTGGGGACTAGCGGGAGGGCCTGGGACCTACAATGAGCAGTTCTTC. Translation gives CAISWGLAGGPGTYNEQFF.

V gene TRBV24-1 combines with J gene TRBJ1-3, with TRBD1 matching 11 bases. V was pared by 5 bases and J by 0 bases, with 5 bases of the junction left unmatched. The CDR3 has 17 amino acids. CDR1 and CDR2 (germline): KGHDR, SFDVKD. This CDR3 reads CATSVRTGGLSGNTIYF. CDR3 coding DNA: TGTGCCACCAGTGTCCGGACAGGGGGCCTCTCTGGAAACACCATATATTTT.

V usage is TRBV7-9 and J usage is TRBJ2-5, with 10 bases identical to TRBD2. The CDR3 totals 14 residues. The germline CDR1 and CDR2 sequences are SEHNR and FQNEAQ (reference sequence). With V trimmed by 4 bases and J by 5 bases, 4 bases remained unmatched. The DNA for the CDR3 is TGTGCCAGCAGCTCACTAGCGGGGCTCGAGACCCAGTACTTC. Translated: CASSSLAGLETQYF.

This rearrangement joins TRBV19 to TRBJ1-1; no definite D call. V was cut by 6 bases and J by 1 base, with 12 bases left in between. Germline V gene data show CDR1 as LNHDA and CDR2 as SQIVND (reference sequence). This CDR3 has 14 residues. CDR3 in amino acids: CASSPLPGNTEAFF. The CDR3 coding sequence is TGTGCCAGTAGCCCACTCCCGGGGAACACTGAAGCTTTCTTT.

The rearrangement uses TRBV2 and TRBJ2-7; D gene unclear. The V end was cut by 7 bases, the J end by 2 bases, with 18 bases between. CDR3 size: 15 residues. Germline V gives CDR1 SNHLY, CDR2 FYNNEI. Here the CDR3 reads CASKPPLGSAYEQYF. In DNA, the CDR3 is TGTGCCAGCAAGCCACCCCTCGGCAGCGCCTACGAGCAGTACTTC. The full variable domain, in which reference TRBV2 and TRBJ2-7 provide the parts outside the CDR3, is EPEVTQTPSHQVTQMGQEVILRCVPISNHLYFYWYRQILGQKVEFLVSFYNNEISEKSEIFDDQFSVERPDGSNFTLKIRSTKLEDSAMYFCASKPPLGSAYEQYFGPGTRLTVT.

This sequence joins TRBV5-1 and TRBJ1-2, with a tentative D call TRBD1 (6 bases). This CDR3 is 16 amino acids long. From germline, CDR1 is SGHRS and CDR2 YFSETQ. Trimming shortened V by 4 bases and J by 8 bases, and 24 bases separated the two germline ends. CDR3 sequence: CASSPESTGTFRGYTF. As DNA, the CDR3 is TGCGCCAGCAGCCCAGAATCGACCGGGACATTTCGGGGCTACACCTTC.

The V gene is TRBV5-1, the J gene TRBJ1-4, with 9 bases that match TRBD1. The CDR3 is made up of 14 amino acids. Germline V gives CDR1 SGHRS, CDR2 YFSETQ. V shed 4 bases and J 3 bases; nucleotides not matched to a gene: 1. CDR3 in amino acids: CASSRDRANEKLFF. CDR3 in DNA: TGCGCCAGCAGCCGGGACAGGGCTAATGAAAAACTGTTTTTT.

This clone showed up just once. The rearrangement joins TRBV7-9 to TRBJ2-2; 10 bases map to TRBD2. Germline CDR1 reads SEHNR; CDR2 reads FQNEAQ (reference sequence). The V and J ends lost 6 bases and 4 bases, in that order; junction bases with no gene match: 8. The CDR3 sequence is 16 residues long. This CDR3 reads CASSRPGLATTGELFF. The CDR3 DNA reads TGTGCCAGCAGTCGGCCGGGACTAGCGACCACCGGGGAGCTGTTTTTT.

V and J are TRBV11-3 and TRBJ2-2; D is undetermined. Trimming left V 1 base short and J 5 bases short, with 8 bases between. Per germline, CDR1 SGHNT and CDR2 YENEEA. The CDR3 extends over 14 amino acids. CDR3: CASSLGGWTGELFF. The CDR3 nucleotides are TGTGCCAGCAGCTTAGGAGGTTGGACCGGGGAGCTGTTTTTT. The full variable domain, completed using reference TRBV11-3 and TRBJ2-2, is EAGVVQSPRYKIIEKKQPVAFWCNPISGHNTLYWYLQNLGQGPELLIRYENEEAVDDSQLPKDRFSAERLKGVDSTLKIQPAELGDSAVYLCASSLGGWTGELFFGEGSRLTVL.

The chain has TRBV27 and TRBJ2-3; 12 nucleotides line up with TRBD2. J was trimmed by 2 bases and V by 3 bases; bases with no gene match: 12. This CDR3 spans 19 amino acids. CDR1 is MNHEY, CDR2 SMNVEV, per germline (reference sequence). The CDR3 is CASSFLGLAGGRVTDTQYF. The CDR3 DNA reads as TGTGCCAGCAGTTTTTTGGGGCTAGCGGGGGGGCGAGTCACAGATACGCAGTATTTT.

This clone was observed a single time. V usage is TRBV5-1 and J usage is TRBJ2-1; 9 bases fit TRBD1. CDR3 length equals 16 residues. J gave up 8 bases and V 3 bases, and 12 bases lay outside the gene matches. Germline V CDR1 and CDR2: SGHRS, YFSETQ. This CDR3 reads CASSSGLGTGRDEQFF. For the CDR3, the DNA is TGCGCCAGCAGCTCGGGGCTCGGGACAGGGAGGGATGAGCAGTTCTTC.

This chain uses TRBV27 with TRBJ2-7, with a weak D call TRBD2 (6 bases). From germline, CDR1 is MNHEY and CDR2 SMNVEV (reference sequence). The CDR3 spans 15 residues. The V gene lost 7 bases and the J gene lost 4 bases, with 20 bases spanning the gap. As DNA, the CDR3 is TGTGCCAGCACCTCGAAGGGGCTAGCGCTTTACGAGCAGTACTTC. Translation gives CASTSKGLALYEQYF.

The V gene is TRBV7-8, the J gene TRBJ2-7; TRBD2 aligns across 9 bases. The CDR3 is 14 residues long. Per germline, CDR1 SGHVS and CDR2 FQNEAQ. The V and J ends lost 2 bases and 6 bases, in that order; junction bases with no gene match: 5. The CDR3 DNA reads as TGTGCCAGCAGCTTAAGTAGCGGGAGCTCCGAGCAGTACTTC. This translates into CASSLSSGSSEQYF.

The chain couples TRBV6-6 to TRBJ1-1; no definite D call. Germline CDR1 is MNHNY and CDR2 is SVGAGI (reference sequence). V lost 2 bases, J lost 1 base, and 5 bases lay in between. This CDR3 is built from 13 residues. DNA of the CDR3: TGTGCCAGCAGTTACGAACAGAACACTGAAGCTTTCTTT. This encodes CASSYEQNTEAFF.

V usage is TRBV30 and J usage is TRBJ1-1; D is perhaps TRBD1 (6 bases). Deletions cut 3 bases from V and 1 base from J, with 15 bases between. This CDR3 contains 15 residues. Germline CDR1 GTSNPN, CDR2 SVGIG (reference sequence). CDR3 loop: CAWRIPGQTNTEAFF. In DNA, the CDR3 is TGTGCCTGGAGAATACCCGGACAGACGAACACTGAAGCTTTCTTT.